This T cell receptor beta chain comes out of a study of type 1 and type 2 diabetes patients. Many counts were recorded for this clonotype. Genomic DNA was the PCR template. Amplification of the beta chain CDR3 used 30 forward and 13 reverse multiplex primers. TCRdb processed the multiplex PCR reads anew with MiXCR; each CDR3 protein has one entry. Found here are under 300,000 distinct CDR3 sequences, 45% to 60% of them singletons; the top ten hold roughly an eighth. The V gene end was trimmed by 2 bases and the J gene end by 4 bases; junction bases not matched to a gene: 1. This CDR3 comprises 13 residues. Germline V CDR1 and CDR2: SNHLY, FYNNEI.

The gene calls are TRBV2 and TRBJ1-2; 7 positions match TRBD1. The sample consisted of peripheral blood mononuclear cells (PBMCs). The TCR originated in a man younger than 30 with type 2 diabetes. CDR3 sequence: CASSEQGVYGYTF. The CDR3, as DNA: TGTGCCAGCAGTGAACAGGGGGTCTATGGCTACACCTTC. Using reference TRBV2 and TRBJ1-2 for the parts outside the CDR3, the full variable domain is EPEVTQTPSHQVTQMGQEVILRCVPISNHLYFYWYRQILGQKVEFLVSFYNNEISEKSEIFDDQFSVERPDGSNFTLKIRSTKLEDSAMYFCASSEQGVYGYTFGSGTRLTVV.